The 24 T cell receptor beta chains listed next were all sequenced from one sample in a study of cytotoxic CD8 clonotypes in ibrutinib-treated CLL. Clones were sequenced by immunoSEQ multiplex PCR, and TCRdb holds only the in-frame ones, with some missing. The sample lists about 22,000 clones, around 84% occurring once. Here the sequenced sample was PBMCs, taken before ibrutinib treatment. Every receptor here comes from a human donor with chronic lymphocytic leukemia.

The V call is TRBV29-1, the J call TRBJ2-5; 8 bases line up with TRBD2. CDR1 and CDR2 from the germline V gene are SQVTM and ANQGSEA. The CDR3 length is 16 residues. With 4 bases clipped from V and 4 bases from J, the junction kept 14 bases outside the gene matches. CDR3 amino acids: CSVGAGLASVGETQYF. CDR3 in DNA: TGCAGCGTTGGGGCCGGACTAGCTTCTGTAGGAGAGACCCAGTACTTC.

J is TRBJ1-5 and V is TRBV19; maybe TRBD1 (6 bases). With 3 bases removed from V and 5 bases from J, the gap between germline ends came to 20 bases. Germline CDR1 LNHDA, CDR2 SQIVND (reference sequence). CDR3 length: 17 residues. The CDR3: CASSIRPQQGPYQPQHF. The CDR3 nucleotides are TGTGCCAGTAGTATTAGGCCGCAACAGGGCCCCTATCAGCCCCAGCATTTT.

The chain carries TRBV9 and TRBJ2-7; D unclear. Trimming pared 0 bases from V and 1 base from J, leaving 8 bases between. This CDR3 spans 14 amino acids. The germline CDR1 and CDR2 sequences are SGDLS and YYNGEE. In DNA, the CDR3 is TGTGCCAGCAGCGTAGGGGTTTGGTCCTACGAGCAGTACTTC. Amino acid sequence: CASSVGVWSYEQYF.

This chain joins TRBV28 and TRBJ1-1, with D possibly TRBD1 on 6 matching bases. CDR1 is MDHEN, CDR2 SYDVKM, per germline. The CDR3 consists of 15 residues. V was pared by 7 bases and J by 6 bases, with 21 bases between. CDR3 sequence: CASTNPGGRRAEAFF. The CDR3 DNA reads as TGTGCCAGCACCAATCCTGGGGGGCGACGGGCTGAAGCTTTCTTT.

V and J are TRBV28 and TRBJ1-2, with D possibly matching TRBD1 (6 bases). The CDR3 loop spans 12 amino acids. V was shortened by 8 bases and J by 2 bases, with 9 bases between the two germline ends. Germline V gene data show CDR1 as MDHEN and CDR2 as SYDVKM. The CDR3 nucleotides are TGTGCCAGCCAAGGGGGGAACTATGGCTACACCTTC. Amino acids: CASQGGNYGYTF.

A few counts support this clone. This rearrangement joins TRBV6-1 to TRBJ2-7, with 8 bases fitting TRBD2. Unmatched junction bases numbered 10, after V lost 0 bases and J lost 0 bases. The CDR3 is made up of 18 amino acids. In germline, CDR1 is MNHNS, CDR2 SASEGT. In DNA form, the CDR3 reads TGTGCCAGCAGTGAAGCGCTTCGGGGAGCGGGAGTCTCCTACGAGCAGTACTTC. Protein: CASSEALRGAGVSYEQYF.

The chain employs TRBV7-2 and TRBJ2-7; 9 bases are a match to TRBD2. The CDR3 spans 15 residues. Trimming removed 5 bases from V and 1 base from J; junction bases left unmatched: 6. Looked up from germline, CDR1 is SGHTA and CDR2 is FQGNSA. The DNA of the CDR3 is TGTGCCAGCAGCGTTAGCGGGAGCGGGTCCTACGAGCAGTACTTC. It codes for CASSVSGSGSYEQYF.

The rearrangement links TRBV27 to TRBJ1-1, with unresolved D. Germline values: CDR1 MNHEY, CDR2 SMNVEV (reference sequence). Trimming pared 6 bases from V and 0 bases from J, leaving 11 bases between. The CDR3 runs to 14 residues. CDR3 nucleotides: TGTGCCAGCAGAAGGTACGCTTTGAACACTGAAGCTTTCTTT. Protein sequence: CASRRYALNTEAFF.

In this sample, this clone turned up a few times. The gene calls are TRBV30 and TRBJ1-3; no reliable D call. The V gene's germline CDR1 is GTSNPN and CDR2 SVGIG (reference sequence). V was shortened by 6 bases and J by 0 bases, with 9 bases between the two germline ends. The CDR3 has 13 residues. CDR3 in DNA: TGTGCCTGCCGAGGTTCCTCTGGAAACACCATATATTTT. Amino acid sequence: CACRGSSGNTIYF.

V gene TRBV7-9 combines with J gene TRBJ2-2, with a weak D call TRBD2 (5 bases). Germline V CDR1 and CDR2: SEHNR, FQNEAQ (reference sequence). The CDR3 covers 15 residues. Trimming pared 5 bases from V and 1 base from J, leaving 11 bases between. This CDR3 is CASSPQGRNTGELFF. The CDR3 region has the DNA TGTGCCAGCAGCCCACAAGGGAGGAACACCGGGGAGCTGTTTTTT.

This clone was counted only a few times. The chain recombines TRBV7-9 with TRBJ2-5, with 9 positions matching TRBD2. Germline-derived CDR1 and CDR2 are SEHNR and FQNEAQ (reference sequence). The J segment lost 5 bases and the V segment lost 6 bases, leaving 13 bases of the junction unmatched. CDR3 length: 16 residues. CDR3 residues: CASSGLAQFLYETQYF. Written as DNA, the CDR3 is TGTGCCAGCAGTGGACTAGCGCAATTCCTTTACGAGACCCAGTACTTC.

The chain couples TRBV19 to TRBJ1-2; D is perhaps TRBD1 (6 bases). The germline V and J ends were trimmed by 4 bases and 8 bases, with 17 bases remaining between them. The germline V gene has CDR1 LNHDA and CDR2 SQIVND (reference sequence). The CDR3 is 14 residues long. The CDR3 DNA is TGTGCCAGTAGTACCGGGACAAATCTGGGGGGCTACACCTTC. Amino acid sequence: CASSTGTNLGGYTF.

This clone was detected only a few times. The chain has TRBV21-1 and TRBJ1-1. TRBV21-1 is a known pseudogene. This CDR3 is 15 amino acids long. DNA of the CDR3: TGTGCCAGCAGCAAAGGGCGGCGAAAGAACACTGAAGCTTTCTTT. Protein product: CASSKGRRKNTEAFF.

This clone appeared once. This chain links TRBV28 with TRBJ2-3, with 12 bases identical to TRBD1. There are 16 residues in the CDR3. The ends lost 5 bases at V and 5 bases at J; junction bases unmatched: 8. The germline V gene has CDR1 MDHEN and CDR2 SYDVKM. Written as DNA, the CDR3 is TGTGCCAGCAGTGGCCGGGACAGGGGGCAAATAGATACGCAGTATTTT. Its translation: CASSGRDRGQIDTQYF. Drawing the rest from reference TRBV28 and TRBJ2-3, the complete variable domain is DVKVTQSSRYLVKRTGEKVFLECVQDMDHENMFWYRQDPGLGLRLIYFSYDVKMKEKGDIPEGYSVSREKKERFSLILESASTNQTSMYLCASSGRDRGQIDTQYFGPGTRLTVL.

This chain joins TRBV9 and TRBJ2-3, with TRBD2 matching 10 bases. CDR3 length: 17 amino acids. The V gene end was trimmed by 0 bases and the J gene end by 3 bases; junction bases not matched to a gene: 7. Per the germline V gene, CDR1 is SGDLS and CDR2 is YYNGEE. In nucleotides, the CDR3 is TGTGCCAGCAGCGTAGCTACTAGCGGGAAGGGAACAGATACGCAGTATTTT. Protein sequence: CASSVATSGKGTDTQYF.

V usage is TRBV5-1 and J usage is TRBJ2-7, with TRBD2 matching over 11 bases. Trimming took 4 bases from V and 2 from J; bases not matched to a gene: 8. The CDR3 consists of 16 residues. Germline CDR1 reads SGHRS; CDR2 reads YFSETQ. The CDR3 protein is CASSLGLAVGAYEQYF. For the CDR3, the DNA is TGCGCCAGCAGCCTGGGACTAGCGGTGGGCGCCTACGAGCAGTACTTC.

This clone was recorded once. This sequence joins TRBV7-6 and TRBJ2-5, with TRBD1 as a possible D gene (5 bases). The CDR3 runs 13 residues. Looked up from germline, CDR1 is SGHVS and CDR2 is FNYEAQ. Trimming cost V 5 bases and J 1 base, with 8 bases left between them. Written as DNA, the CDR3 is TGTGCCAGCAGCCCAGGGCCCCAAGAGACCCAGTACTTC. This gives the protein CASSPGPQETQYF.

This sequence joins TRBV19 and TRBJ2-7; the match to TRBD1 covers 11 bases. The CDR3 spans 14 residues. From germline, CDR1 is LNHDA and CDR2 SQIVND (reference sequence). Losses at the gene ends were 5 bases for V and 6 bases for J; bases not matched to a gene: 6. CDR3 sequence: CASSSGQGVFEQYF. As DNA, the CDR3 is TGTGCCAGTAGTTCGGGACAGGGGGTTTTCGAGCAGTACTTC.

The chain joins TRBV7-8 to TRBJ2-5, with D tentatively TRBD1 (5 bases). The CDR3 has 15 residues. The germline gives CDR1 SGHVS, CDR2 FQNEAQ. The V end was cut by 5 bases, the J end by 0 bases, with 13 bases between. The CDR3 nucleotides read TGTGCCAGCAGCATCGACGCAGGGTACCAAGAGACCCAGTACTTC. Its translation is CASSIDAGYQETQYF.

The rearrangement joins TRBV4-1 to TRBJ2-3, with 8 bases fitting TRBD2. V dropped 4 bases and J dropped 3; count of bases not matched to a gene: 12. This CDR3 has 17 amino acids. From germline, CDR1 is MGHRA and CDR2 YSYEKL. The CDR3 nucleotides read TGCGCCAGCAGCCCCTTGTGGGATAGCGGGGTTACAGATACGCAGTATTTT. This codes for CASSPLWDSGVTDTQYF.

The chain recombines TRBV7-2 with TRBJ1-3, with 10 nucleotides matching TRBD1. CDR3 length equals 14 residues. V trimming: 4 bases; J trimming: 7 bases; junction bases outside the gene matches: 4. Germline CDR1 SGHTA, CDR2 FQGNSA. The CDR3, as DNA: TGTGCCAGCAGCTCAGGACAGGGGGGCAACACCATATATTTT. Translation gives CASSSGQGGNTIYF.

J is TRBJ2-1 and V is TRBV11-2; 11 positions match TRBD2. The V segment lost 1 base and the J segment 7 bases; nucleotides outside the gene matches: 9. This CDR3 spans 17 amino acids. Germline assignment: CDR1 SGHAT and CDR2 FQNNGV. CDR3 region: CASSLVLRASGGNEQFF. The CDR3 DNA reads TGTGCCAGCAGCTTAGTGTTAAGGGCTAGCGGGGGGAATGAGCAGTTCTTC.

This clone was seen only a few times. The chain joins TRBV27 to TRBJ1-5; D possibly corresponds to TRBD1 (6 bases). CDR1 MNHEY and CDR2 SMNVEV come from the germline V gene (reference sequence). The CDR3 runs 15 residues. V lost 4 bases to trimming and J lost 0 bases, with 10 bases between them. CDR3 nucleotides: TGTGCCAGCAGTTCTGGACAGACTAGCAATCAGCCCCAGCATTTT. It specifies CASSSGQTSNQPQHF.

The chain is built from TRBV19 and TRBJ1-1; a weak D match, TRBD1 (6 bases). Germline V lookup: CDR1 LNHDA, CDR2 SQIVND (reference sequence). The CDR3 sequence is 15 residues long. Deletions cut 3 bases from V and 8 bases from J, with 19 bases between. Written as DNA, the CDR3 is TGTGCCAGTAGTATCAGGGGCGGATCCGCCCCAGAAGCTTTCTTT. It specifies CASSIRGGSAPEAFF.